Here is one TCR beta chain with its context. What it binds is unknown. Method: immunoSEQ multiplex PCR; TCRdb's copy keeps in-frame clones and lacks some. The sample yields tens of thousands of clones, just over 90% seen once. The data originate from a study of CD4 T cells in relation to SARS-CoV-2 and coronaviruses. Study outcomes and limitations: Around 62% of donors had memory CD4+ clonotypes crossrecognizing SARS-CoV-2 and common cold coronavirus spike. The assay detects memory recall responses, not culture-primed primary responses.

CD4 enrichment then naive enrichment separated naive from memory CD4+ cells. This CDR3 comprises 12 residues. Deletions cut 7 bases from V and 8 bases from J, with 12 bases between. Germline CDR1 SNHLY, CDR2 FYNNEI. Sequences were obtained from naive CD4+ T cells from PBMCs. Subset of the sample: naive CD4+ T cells isolated by negative enrichment. The receptor was derived from an adult with COVID-19. The rearrangement links TRBV2 to TRBJ2-1; D remains ambiguous. CDR3: CASKQGMDEQFF. CDR3 sequence (DNA): TGTGCCAGCAAGCAAGGGATGGATGAGCAGTTCTTC.